The next 20 T cell receptor beta chains were all read from a single sample in a study of T cell clonality in common variable immunodeficiency. The protocol was immunoSEQ multiplex PCR, while the TCRdb copy is restricted to in-frame clones and leaves out a portion. The counts give tens of thousands of clones, none of them seen only once; 3.5% to 4.5% is held by the top ten. Source material: peripheral blood mononuclear cells. The source of these receptors is a person aged 18 to 70 in good health.

The table lists this clone with a few counts. The read terminates 3 residues before the CDR3 end, so the remaining end is supplied by the germline J gene. The same CDR3 can be traced to other DNA sequences in this sample. This rearrangement joins TRBV2 to TRBJ1-1; D gene ambiguous. This CDR3 is built from 13 residues. The V end was cut by 6 bases, the J end by 0 bases, with 8 bases between. From germline, CDR1 is SNHLY and CDR2 FYNNEI. This CDR3 is CASRLNMNTEAFF. The sequenced part of the CDR3 DNA is TGTGCCAGCAGATTAAACATGAACACTGAA. The complete variable domain, with remaining parts taken from reference TRBV2 and TRBJ1-1, reads EPEVTQTPSHQVTQMGQEVILRCVPISNHLYFYWYRQILGQKVEFLVSFYNNEISEKSEIFDDQFSVERPDGSNFTLKIRSTKLEDSAMYFCASRLNMNTEAFFGQGTRLTVV.

On this clone itself: The read comes to an end 3 residues before the CDR3 does, leaving the germline J gene to fill in the end. This rearrangement joins TRBV5-1 to TRBJ2-1; 7 nucleotides agree with TRBD1. The length of the CDR3 is 15 residues. Germline CDR1 is SGHRS and CDR2 is YFSETQ. V lost 0 bases to trimming and J lost 6 bases; unmatched junction nucleotides: 6. CDR3 residues: CASSLALGTANEQFF. CDR3 DNA (partial): TGCGCCAGCAGCTTGGCACTCGGGACAGCCAATGAG.

This clone was seen at least ten times. The CDR3 end is not reached by the read, which stops 3 residues before it; the germline J gene fills it in. The chain links TRBV5-1 to TRBJ2-7; the D gene is possibly TRBD1 (6 bases). CDR3 length: 14 amino acids. CDR1 is SGHRS and CDR2 is YFSETQ in the germline V gene. V lost 3 bases, J lost 3 bases, and 13 bases lay in between. CDR3 DNA, as far as it was read: TGCGCCAGCAGCTCCTCAGGGGACGGCTACGAG. Translated: CASSSSGDGYE. The whole CDR3 sequence is CASSSSGDGYEQYF.

Ten or more counts support this clone. Sequencing ends 3 residues short of the CDR3 end; the germline J gene provides the rest. The chain carries TRBV5-6 and TRBJ2-2, with D uncertain. This CDR3 contains 15 residues. CDR1 is SGHDT, CDR2 YYEEEE, per germline. The CDR3 DNA, read in part, is TGTGCCAGCAGCTTGGGGCCTGCAACTAATGAAAAG. This codes for CASSLGPATNEK. The entire CDR3 is CASSLGPATNEKLFF. Variable domain in full (rest from reference TRBV5-6 and TRBJ2-2): DAGVTQSPTHLIKTRGQQVTLRCSPKSGHDTVSWYQQALGQGPQFIFQYYEEEERQRGNFPDRFSGHQFPNYSSELNVNALLLGDSALYLCASSLGPATNEKLFFGEGSRLTVL.

This clone was recorded many times. The read is 3 residues too short to cover the CDR3 end, so that end is filled in from the germline J gene. The V gene is TRBV4-2, the J gene TRBJ2-2, with 8 bases aligning to TRBD1. The CDR3 loop spans 16 amino acids. CDR1 is LGHNA and CDR2 is YNFKEQ in the germline V gene. The CDR3: CASSQDFGQGEEKLFF. The CDR3 DNA, read in part, is TGTGCCAGCAGCCAAGATTTTGGACAGGGTGAGGAAAAG.

This clone occurred many times. Coverage ceases 3 residues before the CDR3 finishes, and the germline J gene fills in the end. The gene calls are TRBV6-1 and TRBJ2-7; D is perhaps TRBD1 (5 bases). The CDR3 contains 15 residues. The germline gives CDR1 MNHNS, CDR2 SASEGT. Trimming took off 3 bases at V and 2 bases at J, with 14 bases between the two ends. The CDR3 DNA, read in part, is TGTGCCAGCAGTGAGGACACCCTGTCTACCTACGAG. Translation gives CASSEDTLSTYE. The whole CDR3 reads CASSEDTLSTYEQYF.

In its sample, this clone was seen many times. Coverage ceases 3 residues before the CDR3 finishes, and the germline J gene fills in the end. The chain is built from TRBV2 and TRBJ1-1; no clear D gene. The CDR3 has 13 residues. CDR1 is SNHLY and CDR2 is FYNNEI in the germline V gene. V lost 6 bases, J lost 1 base, and 9 bases lay in between. CDR3 DNA (partial): TGTGCCAGCAGGATCGGGTGGAACACTGAA. This sequence encodes CASRIGWNTE. The entire CDR3 protein is CASRIGWNTEAFF.

This clone was recorded at least ten times. Sequencing ends 3 residues short of the CDR3 end; the germline J gene provides the rest. The chain couples TRBV5-1 to TRBJ2-1; TRBD2 aligns across 11 bases. The J segment lost 0 bases and the V segment lost 4 bases, leaving 9 bases of the junction unmatched. CDR3 length equals 18 residues. Germline loops: CDR1 SGHRS, CDR2 YFSETQ. CDR3 bases read: TGCGCCAGCAGCCACATTGGACTAGCGGGCCACTCCTACAATGAG. This translates into CASSHIGLAGHSYNE. In full, the CDR3 reads CASSHIGLAGHSYNEQFF.

This clone was seen repeatedly, ten times or more. Read data end 3 residues before the CDR3 end; the end is taken from the germline J gene. The rearrangement links TRBV10-1 to TRBJ2-7, with TRBD1 identical over 7 bases. This CDR3 contains 14 residues. The germline V gene has CDR1 WNHNN and CDR2 SYGVQD (reference sequence). The trim removed 4 bases at V and 5 bases at J, leaving 8 bases unmatched. The CDR3: CASSANPTGDEQYF. CDR3 DNA, as far as it was read: TGCGCCAGCAGTGCGAACCCTACAGGGGACGAG.

This clone was found many times. The read halts 3 residues ahead of the CDR3 end, with the missing end drawn from the germline J gene. J is TRBJ1-3 and V is TRBV9; possible D gene TRBD1, 5 bases. The CDR3 is 15 amino acids. Germline values: CDR1 SGDLS, CDR2 YYNGEE. Trimming stripped 0 bases from V and 0 bases from J, with 7 bases between. CDR3 bases read: TGTGCCAGCAGCGTAGAGGGGAACTCTGGAAACACC. It translates to CASSVEGNSGNT. The full CDR3 reads CASSVEGNSGNTIYF.

This clone came up many times. The DNA ends 3 residues before the CDR3 does, and the rest of the CDR3 is filled in from the germline J gene. J is TRBJ1-4 and V is TRBV6-2 or TRBV6-3; D is possibly TRBD1 (6 bases). V lost 5 bases, J lost 0 bases, and 13 bases lay in between. Germline V gives CDR1 MNHEY, CDR2 SVGEGT. The CDR3 loop spans 16 amino acids. The DNA read from the CDR3 is TGTGCCAGCAGTAAAGGACAGACTGCAACTAATGAAAAA. It encodes CASSKGQTATNEK. The full CDR3 protein reads CASSKGQTATNEKLFF.

This clone occurred a few times. Here the CDR3 reads CASSSPGGLSPLHF. Incomplete CDR3 DNA: TGTGCCAGCAGTTCGCCGGGGGGCCTTTCACCC. The chain has TRBV6-2 or TRBV6-3 and TRBJ1-6, with a tentative D call TRBD1 (6 bases). Read sequence stops 3 residues before the CDR3 end, and the germline J gene provides the missing end. The CDR3 length is 14 residues. Trimming cost V 4 bases and J 9 bases, with 13 bases left between them. The germline V gene encodes CDR1 MNHEY and CDR2 SVGEGT.

A word on this clone: The read ends 3 residues before the CDR3 terminus; that terminus is restored from the germline J gene. V and J are TRBV7-2 and TRBJ2-3; TRBD2 might be the D (6 bases). Germline assignment: CDR1 SGHTA and CDR2 FQGNSA. Trimming shortened V by 4 bases and J by 5 bases, and 16 bases separated the two germline ends. The CDR3 extends over 15 amino acids. The CDR3 bases that were read are TGTGCCAGCAGCTCCATTGGCGGGGAAGGAGATACG. Translating gives CASSSIGGEGDT. The full CDR3 reads CASSSIGGEGDTQYF.

This clone was seen repeatedly, ten times or more. Coverage ceases 3 residues before the CDR3 finishes, and the germline J gene fills in the end. This chain uses TRBV4-1 with TRBJ2-7, with 10 bases fitting TRBD1. The CDR3 runs 16 residues. Germline values: CDR1 MGHRA, CDR2 YSYEKL. The V segment lost 1 base and the J segment 4 bases; nucleotides outside the gene matches: 7. The CDR3 region is CASSQAPGQGLYEQYF. CDR3 DNA, as far as it was read: TGCGCCAGCAGCCAAGCTCCGGGACAGGGGTTGTACGAG.

This clone was detected ten times or more. The read finishes 3 residues shy of the CDR3 end, and the germline J gene is used to complete it. The rearrangement uses TRBV7-9 and TRBJ1-5; D remains ambiguous. The CDR3 length is 14 residues. Trimming cost V 5 bases and J 4 bases, with 12 bases left between them. Germline-derived CDR1 and CDR2 are SEHNR and FQNEAQ (reference sequence). Here the CDR3 reads CASSPETHNQPQHF. The CDR3 DNA, read in part, is TGTGCCAGCAGCCCCGAAACACATAATCAGCCC.

The table lists this clone with many counts. The CDR3 end falls 3 residues outside the read, so it is completed with the germline J gene. The V gene is TRBV30, the J gene TRBJ2-7; the match to TRBD1 covers 8 bases. The germline CDR1 and CDR2 sequences are GTSNPN and SVGIG (reference sequence). Trimming cost V 3 bases and J 1 base; bases outside gene matches: 5. The CDR3 has 14 residues. CDR3 residues: CAWRSGQGSYEQYF. CDR3 DNA, as far as it was read: TGTGCCTGGAGATCCGGACAGGGTTCCTACGAG.

In the case of this clone: The CDR3 extends 3 residues past the end of the read, so its final part is completed from the germline J gene. This chain joins TRBV7-9 and TRBJ2-2; perhaps TRBD2 as D (6 bases). The CDR3 is 15 residues long. Per the germline V gene, CDR1 is SEHNR and CDR2 is FQNEAQ (reference sequence). The CDR3 bases that were read are TGTGCCAGCAGCCCGAGACGGGGGTTTGGTGAAAAG. Protein sequence: CASSPRRGFGEK. The complete CDR3 protein is CASSPRRGFGEKLFF.

Worth noting for this clone: From the germline J gene comes the end of the CDR3, since the read stops 3 residues before it. The chain is built from TRBV30 and TRBJ2-7, with a weak D call TRBD2 (7 bases). The germline V gene has CDR1 GTSNPN and CDR2 SVGIG (reference sequence). The V gene lost 3 bases and the J gene lost 5 bases, with 17 bases spanning the gap. The CDR3 spans 14 residues. The covered CDR3 bases are TGTGCCTGGAGGTCCTGGGGGGGGGCCCACGAG. Protein: CAWRSWGGAHE. The whole CDR3 sequence reads CAWRSWGGAHEQYF.

The table lists this clone with many counts. From the germline J gene comes the end of the CDR3, since the read stops 3 residues before it. The chain links TRBV7-9 to TRBJ1-5, with D possibly TRBD1 on 5 matching bases. Germline-derived CDR1 and CDR2 are SEHNR and FQNEAQ (reference sequence). The CDR3 has 14 amino acids. Trimming pared 4 bases from V and 6 bases from J, leaving 13 bases between. The sequenced CDR3 bases are TGTGCCAGCAGCTCAGAGAAGGGGTCTCAGCCC. It specifies CASSSEKGSQP. The whole CDR3 sequence is CASSSEKGSQPQHF.

This clone occurred a few times. The read ends 3 residues shy of where the CDR3 ends; the end is completed using the germline J gene. The chain couples TRBV20-1 to TRBJ1-2; 7 nucleotides align to TRBD1. Germline V gene data show CDR1 as DFQATT and CDR2 as SNEGSKA (reference sequence). The CDR3 extends over 16 amino acids. J was trimmed by 3 bases and V by 2 bases; bases with no gene match: 12. The CDR3 bases that were read are TGCAGTGCTAGATTGTGGGGGAGGGGGCAAGACTATGGC. Protein sequence: CSARLWGRGQDYG. The entire CDR3 is CSARLWGRGQDYGYTF.